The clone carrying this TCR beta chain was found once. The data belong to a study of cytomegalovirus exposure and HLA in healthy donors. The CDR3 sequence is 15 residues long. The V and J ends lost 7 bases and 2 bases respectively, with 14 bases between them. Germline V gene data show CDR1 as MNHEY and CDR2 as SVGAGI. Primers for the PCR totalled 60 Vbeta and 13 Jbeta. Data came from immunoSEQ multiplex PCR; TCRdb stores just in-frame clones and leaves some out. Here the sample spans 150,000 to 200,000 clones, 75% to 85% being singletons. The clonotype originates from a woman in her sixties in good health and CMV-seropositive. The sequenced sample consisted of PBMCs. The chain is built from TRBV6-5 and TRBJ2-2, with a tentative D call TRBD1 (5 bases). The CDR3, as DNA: TGTGCCAGCAAGGTACAGGATGTCAACACCGGGGAGCTGTTTTTT. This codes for CASKVQDVNTGELFF.